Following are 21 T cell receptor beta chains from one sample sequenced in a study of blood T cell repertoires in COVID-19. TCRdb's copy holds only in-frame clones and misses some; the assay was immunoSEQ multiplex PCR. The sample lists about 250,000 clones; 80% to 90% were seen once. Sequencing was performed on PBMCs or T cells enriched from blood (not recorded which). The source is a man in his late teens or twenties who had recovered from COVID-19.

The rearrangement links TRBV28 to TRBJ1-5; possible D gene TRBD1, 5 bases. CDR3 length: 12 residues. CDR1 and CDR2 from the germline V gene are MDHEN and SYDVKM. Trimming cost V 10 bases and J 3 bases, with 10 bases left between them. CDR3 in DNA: TGTGCCACCAGACAGCTCAATCAGCCCCAGCATTTT. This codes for CATRQLNQPQHF.

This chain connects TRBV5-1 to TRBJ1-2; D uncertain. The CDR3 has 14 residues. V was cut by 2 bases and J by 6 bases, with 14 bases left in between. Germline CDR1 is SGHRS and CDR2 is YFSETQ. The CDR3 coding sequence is TGCGCCAGCAGCTTCGGAGCAAAGTCGGATGGCTACACCTTC. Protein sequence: CASSFGAKSDGYTF.

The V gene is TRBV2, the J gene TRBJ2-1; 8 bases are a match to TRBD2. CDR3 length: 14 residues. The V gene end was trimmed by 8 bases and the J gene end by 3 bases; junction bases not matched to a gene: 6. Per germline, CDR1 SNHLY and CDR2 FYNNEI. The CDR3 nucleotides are TGTGCCAGCGATCAGCGGGAGTACTACAATGAGCAGTTCTTC. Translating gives CASDQREYYNEQFF.

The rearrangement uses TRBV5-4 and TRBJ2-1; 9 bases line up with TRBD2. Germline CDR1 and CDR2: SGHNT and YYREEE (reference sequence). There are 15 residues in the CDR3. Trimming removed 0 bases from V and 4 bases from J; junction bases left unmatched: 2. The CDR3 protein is CASSLGSGSYNEQFF. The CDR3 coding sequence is TGTGCCAGCAGCTTGGGTAGCGGGAGTTACAATGAGCAGTTCTTC.

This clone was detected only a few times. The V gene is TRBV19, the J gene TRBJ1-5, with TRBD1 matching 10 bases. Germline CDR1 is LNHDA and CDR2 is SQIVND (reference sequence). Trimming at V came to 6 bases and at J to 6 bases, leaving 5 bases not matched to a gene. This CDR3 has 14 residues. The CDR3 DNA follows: TGTGCCAGTAGACCGACAGGGGGCCGTCAGCCCCAGCATTTT. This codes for CASRPTGGRQPQHF.

This chain's CDR3 is CASSAELAGVGTGELFF. Here the CDR3 DNA reads TGTGCCAGCAGCGCCGAACTAGCGGGAGTAGGGACCGGGGAGCTGTTTTTT. V usage is TRBV9 and J usage is TRBJ2-2; 11 positions match TRBD2. CDR3 length: 17 amino acids. Germline trimming cut 3 bases from V and 5 bases from J; bases unmatched to any gene: 9. The germline CDR1 and CDR2 sequences are SGDLS and YYNGEE.

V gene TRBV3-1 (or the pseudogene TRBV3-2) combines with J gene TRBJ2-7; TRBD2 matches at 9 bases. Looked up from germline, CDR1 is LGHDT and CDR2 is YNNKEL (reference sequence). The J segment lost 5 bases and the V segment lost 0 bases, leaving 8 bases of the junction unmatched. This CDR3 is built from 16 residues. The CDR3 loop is CASSQDLGLARNEQYF. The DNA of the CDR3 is TGTGCCAGCAGCCAAGATCTTGGACTAGCGAGGAACGAGCAGTACTTC.

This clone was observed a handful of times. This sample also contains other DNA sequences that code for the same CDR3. The CDR3 here is CASSLGQGNQPQHF. In DNA form, the CDR3 reads TGTGCCAGCAGTCTCGGACAGGGCAATCAGCCCCAGCATTTT. This rearrangement joins TRBV28 to TRBJ1-5, with TRBD1 matching over 7 bases. The CDR3 extends over 14 amino acids. Germline-derived CDR1 and CDR2 are MDHEN and SYDVKM. V shed 5 bases, J shed 2 bases, and the junction held 3 bases outside the gene matches.

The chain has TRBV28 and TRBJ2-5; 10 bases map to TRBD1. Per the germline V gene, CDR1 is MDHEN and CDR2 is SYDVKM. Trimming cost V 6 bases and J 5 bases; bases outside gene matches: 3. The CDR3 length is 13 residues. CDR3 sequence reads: CASRRQGAETQYF. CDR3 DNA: TGTGCCAGCAGACGACAGGGGGCCGAGACCCAGTACTTC.

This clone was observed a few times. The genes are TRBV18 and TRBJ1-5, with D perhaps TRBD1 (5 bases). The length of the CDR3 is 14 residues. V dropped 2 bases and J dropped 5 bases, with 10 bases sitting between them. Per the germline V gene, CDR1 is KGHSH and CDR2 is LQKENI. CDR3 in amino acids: CASSPNRRDQPQHF. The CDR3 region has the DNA TGTGCCAGCTCACCAAACAGGAGAGATCAGCCCCAGCATTTT.

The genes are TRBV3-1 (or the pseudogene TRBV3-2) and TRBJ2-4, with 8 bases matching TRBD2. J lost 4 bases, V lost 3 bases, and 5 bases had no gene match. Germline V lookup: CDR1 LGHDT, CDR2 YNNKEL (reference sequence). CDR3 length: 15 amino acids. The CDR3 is CASSQGAGAKNIQYF. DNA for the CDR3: TGTGCCAGCAGCCAGGGAGCGGGGGCTAAAAACATTCAGTACTTC.

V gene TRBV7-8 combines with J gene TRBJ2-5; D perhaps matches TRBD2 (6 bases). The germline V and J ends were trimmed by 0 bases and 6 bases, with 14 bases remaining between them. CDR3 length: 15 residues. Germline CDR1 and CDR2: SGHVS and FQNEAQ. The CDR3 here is CASSLAGGSGQTQYF. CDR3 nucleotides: TGTGCCAGCAGCTTAGCGGGGGGTAGCGGTCAGACCCAGTACTTC.

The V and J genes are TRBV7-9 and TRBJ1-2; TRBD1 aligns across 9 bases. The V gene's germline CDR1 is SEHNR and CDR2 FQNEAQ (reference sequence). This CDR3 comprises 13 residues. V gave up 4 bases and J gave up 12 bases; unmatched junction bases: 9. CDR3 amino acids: CASSSGTGTRDTF. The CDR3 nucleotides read TGTGCCAGCAGCTCGGGGACAGGGACTCGTGACACCTTC.

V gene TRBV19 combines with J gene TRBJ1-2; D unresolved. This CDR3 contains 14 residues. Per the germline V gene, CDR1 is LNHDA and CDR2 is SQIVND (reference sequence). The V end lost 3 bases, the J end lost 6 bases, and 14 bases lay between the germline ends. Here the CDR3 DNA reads TGTGCCAGTAGTATCCCCGGCCTGGAGAATGGCTACACCTTC. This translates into CASSIPGLENGYTF.

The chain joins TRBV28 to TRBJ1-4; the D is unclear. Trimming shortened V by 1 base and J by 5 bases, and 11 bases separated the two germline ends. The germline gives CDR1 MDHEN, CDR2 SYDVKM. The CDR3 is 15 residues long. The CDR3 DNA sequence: TGTGCCAGCAGTTTATCGATCCGGCGGAATGAAAAACTGTTTTTT. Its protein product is CASSLSIRRNEKLFF.

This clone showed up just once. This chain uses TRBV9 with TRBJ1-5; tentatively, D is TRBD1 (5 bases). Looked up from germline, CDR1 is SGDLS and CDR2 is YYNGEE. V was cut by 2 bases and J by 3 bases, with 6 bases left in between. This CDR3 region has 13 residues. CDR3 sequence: CASSVRANQPQHF. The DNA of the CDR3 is TGTGCCAGCAGCGTCAGGGCCAATCAGCCCCAGCATTTT.

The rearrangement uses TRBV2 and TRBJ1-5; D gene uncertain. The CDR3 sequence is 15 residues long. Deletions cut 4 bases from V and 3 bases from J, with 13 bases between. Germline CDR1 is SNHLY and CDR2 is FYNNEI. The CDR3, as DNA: TGTGCCAGCAGTGTTCGGGGAACAGTCAATCAGCCCCAGCATTTT. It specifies CASSVRGTVNQPQHF.

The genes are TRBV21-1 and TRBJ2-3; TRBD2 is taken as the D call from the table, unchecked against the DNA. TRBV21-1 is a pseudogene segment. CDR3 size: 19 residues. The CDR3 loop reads CASSKEAGGPGTHTDTQYF. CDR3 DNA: TGTGCCAGCAGCAAAGAGGCGGGAGGCCCGGGGACACACACAGATACGCAGTATTTT.

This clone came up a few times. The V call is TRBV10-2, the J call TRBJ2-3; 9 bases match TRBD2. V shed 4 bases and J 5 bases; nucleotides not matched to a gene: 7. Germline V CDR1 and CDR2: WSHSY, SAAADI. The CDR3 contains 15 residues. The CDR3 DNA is TGCGCCAGCAGTGGAGGAGCGGGAGGTCTAGATACGCAGTATTTT. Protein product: CASSGGAGGLDTQYF.

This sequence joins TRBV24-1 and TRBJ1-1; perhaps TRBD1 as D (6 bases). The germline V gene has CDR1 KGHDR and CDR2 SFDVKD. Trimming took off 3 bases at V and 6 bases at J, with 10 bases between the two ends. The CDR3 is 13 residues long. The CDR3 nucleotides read TGTGCCACCAGTGATCCGGGGGGCCCTGAAGCTTTCTTT. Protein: CATSDPGGPEAFF.

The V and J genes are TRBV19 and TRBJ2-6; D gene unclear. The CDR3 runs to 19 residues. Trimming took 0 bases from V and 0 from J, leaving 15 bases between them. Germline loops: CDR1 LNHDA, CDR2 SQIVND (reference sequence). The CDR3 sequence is CASSIDLPLAFSGANVLTF. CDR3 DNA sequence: TGTGCCAGTAGTATAGACCTCCCCTTAGCTTTCTCTGGGGCCAACGTCCTGACTTTC.